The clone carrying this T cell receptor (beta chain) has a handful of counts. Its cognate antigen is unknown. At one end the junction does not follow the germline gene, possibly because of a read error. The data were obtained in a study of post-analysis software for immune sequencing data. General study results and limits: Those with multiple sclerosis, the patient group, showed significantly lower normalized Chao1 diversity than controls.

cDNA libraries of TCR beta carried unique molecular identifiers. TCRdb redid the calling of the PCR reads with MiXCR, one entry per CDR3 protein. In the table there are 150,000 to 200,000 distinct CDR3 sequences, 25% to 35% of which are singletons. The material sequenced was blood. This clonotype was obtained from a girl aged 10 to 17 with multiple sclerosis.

Here the CDR3 DNA reads TGTGCCAGTAGTTTATCGCCTAGCGGGAGAATCAATGAGCGGTTCTTC. As protein: CASSLSPSGRINERFF. The chain recombines TRBV12-3 or TRBV12-4 with TRBJ2-1; 10 bases are shared with TRBD2. The CDR3 extends over 16 amino acids.